This T cell receptor beta chain comes out of a study of shared clonotypes between healthy human individuals. The CDR3 extends over 13 amino acids. V gave up 6 bases and J gave up 4 bases; unmatched junction bases: 5. Germline V gene data show CDR1 as MNHNS and CDR2 as SASEGT. Method: immunoSEQ multiplex PCR; TCRdb's copy keeps in-frame clones and lacks some. Among roughly 2 million clones listed, roughly 94% were seen once. The sequenced material came from naive CD4+ T cells sorted from blood. Subset here: CD45RA+ positively selected. The receptor was isolated from a man aged 18 to 30 in good health. The rearrangement links TRBV6-1 to TRBJ2-5, with 7 bases matching TRBD1. In nucleotides, the CDR3 is TGTGCCAGCAGAACCGGGACAGTAGAGACCCAGTACTTC. Translating gives CASRTGTVETQYF.